This TCR beta chain was identified during a study of blood T cell repertoires in COVID-19. Study in general: T cells, B-cell-depleted T cells, or PBMCs provided the cDNA or gDNA that served as material.

This CDR3 region has 14 residues. The trim removed 4 bases at V and 7 bases at J, leaving 1 base unmatched. Germline V gene lookup returns CDR1 MGHRA and CDR2 YSYEKL. Original processing notes: Reference gene primers were amplified, and this amplification served to estimate nucleated cell counts. TCRdb's copy holds only in-frame clones and misses some; the assay was immunoSEQ multiplex PCR. Clone size and V and J calls were adopted from that table, with D and trimming inferred from the DNA. The repertoire holds approximately 20,000 clones, around 84% seen once, with 3% to 4% in the top ten. This receptor was taken from a man between 45 and 60 years old with active COVID-19. Sequencing was done on a sample of peripheral blood. The chain is built from TRBV4-1 and TRBJ1-6; 10 bases line up with TRBD1. The CDR3 reads CASSLDRGNSPLHF. CDR3 sequence (DNA): TGCGCCAGCAGCCTGGACAGGGGGAATTCACCCCTCCACTTT.